This T cell receptor (beta chain) is drawn from a study of shared clonotypes between healthy human individuals. Study outcomes and limitations: Collection of samples was limited to blood; tissue repertoires likely differ.

This CDR3 comprises 14 residues. V lost 6 bases and J lost 2; bases outside the gene matches: 2. Looked up from germline, CDR1 is SNHLY and CDR2 is FYNNEI. Of note for this clone: As yet, its antigen is unknown.

Donors comprised healthy HIV-negative adults lacking recent acute infections or vaccinations. For genomic DNA, unsorted samples relied on 85 million to 100 million PBMCs. The authors sequenced unsorted PBMC DNA on ten immunoSEQ deep assay plates. TCRdb's table, derived via immunoSEQ multiplex PCR, lists solely in-frame clones and lacks some. The sample lists 530,000 or so clones; roughly 85% were seen once. V is TRBV2 and J is TRBJ2-2; 8 nucleotides align to TRBD1. Source material: PBMCs. The source of this sequence is a woman aged 40-49 years in good health. Some clones in this sample may be carry-over from other donors' samples. CDR3 nucleotide sequence: TGTGCCAGCAGACAGGGGGAAAACACCGGGGAGCTGTTTTTT. It translates to CASRQGENTGELFF.